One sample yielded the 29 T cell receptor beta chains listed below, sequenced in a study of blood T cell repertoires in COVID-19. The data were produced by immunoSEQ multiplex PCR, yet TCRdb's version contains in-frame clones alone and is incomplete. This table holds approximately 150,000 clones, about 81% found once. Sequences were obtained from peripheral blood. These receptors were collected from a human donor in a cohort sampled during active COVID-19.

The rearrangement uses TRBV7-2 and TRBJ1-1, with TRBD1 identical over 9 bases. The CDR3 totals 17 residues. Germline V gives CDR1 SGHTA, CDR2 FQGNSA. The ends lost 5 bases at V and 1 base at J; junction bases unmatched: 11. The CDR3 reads CASSLGQGLKWNTEAFF. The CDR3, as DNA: TGTGCCAGCAGCCTCGGACAGGGGTTAAAATGGAACACTGAAGCTTTCTTT.

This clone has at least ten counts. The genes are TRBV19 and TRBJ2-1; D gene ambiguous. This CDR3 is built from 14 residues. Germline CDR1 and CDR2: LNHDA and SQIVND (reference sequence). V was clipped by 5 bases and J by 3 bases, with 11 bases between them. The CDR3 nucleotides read TGTGCCAGTAGTCCCCGGGTAGGCTACAATGAGCAGTTCTTC. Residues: CASSPRVGYNEQFF.

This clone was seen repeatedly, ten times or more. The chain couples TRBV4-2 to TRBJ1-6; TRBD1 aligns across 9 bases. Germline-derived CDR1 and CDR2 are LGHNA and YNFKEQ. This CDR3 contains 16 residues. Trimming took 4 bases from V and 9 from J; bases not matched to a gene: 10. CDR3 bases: TGTGCCAGCAGCCGACAGGGGGGTAGATTAGGTTCACCCCTCCACTTT. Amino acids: CASSRQGGRLGSPLHF.

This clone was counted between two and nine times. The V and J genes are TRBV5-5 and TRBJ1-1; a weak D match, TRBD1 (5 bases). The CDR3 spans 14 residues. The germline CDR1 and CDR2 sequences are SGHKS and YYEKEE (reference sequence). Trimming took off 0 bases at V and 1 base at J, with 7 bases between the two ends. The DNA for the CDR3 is TGTGCCAGCAGCTTGGGACAGTGGAACACTGAAGCTTTCTTT. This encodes CASSLGQWNTEAFF.

The CDR3 protein is CASSPGTLNTEAFF. CDR3 coding DNA: TGCGCCAGCAGTCCCGGGACATTGAACACTGAAGCTTTCTTT. The chain uses TRBV5-1 and TRBJ1-1, with a possible D match to TRBD1 (6 bases). Germline V lookup: CDR1 SGHRS, CDR2 YFSETQ. With 5 bases removed from V and 0 bases from J, the gap between germline ends came to 11 bases. This CDR3 has 14 residues.

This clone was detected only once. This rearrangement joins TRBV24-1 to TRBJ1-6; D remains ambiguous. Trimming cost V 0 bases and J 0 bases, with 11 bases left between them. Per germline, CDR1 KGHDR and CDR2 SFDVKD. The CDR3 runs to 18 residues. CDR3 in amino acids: CATSDLPPGSSYNSPLHF. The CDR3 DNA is TGTGCCACCAGTGATTTGCCCCCGGGAAGCTCCTATAATTCACCCCTCCACTTT.

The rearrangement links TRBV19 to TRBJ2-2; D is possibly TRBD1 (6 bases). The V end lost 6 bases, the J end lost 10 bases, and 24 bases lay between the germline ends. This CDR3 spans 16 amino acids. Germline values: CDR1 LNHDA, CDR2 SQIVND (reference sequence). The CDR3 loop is CASSLIPTGRLAELFF. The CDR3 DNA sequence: TGTGCCAGTAGCCTGATTCCGACAGGACGACTGGCGGAGCTGTTTTTT.

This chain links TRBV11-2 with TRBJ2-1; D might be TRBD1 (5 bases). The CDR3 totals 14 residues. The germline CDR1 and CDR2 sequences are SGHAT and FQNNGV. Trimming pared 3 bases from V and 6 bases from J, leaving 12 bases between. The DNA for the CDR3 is TGTGCCAGCAGCTTTACCTCAGGGCTCAATGAGCAGTTCTTC. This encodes CASSFTSGLNEQFF.

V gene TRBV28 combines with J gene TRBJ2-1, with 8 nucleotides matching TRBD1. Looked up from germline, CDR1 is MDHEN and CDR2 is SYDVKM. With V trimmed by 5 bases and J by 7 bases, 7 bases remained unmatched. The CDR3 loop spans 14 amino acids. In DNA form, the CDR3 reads TGTGCCAGCAGTCGACCGGGACAGGTGAATGAGCAGTTCTTC. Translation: CASSRPGQVNEQFF.

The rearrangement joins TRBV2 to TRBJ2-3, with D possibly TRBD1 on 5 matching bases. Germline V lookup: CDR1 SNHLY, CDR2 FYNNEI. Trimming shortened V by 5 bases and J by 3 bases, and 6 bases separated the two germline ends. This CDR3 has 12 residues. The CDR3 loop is CASSRQTDTQYF. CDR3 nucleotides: TGTGCCAGCAGTAGACAGACAGATACGCAGTATTTT. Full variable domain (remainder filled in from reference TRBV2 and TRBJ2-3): EPEVTQTPSHQVTQMGQEVILRCVPISNHLYFYWYRQILGQKVEFLVSFYNNEISEKSEIFDDQFSVERPDGSNFTLKIRSTKLEDSAMYFCASSRQTDTQYFGPGTRLTVL.

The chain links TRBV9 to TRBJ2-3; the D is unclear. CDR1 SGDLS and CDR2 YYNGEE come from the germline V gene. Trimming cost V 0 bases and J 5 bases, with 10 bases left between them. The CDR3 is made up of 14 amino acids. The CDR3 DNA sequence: TGTGCCAGCAGCGTAGATCTAGTAGTAGATACGCAGTATTTT. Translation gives CASSVDLVVDTQYF. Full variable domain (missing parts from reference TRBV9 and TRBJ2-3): DSGVTQTPKHLITATGQRVTLRCSPRSGDLSVYWYQQSLDQGLQFLIQYYNGEERAKGNILERFSAQQFPDLHSELNLSSLELGDSALYFCASSVDLVVDTQYFGPGTRLTVL.

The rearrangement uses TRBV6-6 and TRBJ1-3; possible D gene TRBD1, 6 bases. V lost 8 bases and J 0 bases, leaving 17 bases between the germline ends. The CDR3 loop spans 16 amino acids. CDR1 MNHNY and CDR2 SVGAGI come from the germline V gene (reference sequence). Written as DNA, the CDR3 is TGTGCCAGCCTAACAGGAGGGGGGGTCTCTGGAAACACCATATATTTT. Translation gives CASLTGGGVSGNTIYF.

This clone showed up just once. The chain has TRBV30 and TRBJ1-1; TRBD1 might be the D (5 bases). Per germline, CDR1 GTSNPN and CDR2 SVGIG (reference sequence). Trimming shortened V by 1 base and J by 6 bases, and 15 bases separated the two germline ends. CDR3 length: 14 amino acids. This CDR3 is CAWSAGTLWAEAFF. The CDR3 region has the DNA TGTGCCTGGAGTGCAGGGACTCTGTGGGCTGAAGCTTTCTTT.

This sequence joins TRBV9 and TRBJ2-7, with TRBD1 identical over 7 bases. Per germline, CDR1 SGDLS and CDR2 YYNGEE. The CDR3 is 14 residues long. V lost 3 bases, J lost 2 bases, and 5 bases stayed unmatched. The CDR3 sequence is CASSASGQTYEQYF. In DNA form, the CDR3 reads TGTGCCAGCAGCGCCTCGGGACAGACCTACGAGCAGTACTTC.

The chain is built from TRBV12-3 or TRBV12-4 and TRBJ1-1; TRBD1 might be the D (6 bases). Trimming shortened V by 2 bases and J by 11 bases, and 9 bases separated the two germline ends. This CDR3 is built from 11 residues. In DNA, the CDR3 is TGTGCCAGCAGTTTACAGGGGAGCGCTTTCTTT. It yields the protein CASSLQGSAFF.

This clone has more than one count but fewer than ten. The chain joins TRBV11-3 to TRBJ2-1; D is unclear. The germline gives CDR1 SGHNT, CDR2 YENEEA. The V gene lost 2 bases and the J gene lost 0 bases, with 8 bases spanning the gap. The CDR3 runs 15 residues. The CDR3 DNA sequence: TGTGCCAGCAGCTTATTTCTGAGCTCCTACAATGAGCAGTTCTTC. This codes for CASSLFLSSYNEQFF. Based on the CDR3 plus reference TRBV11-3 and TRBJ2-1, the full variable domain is EAGVVQSPRYKIIEKKQPVAFWCNPISGHNTLYWYLQNLGQGPELLIRYENEEAVDDSQLPKDRFSAERLKGVDSTLKIQPAELGDSAVYLCASSLFLSSYNEQFFGPGTRLTVL.

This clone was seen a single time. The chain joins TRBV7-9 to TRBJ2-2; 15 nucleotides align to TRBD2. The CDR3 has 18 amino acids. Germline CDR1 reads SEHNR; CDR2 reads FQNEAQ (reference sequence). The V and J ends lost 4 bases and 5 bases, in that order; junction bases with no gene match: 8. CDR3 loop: CASSSPGLAGGGTGELFF. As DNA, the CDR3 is TGTGCCAGCAGCTCTCCGGGACTAGCGGGAGGCGGAACCGGGGAGCTGTTTTTT. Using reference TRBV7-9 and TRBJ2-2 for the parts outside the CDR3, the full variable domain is DTGVSQNPRHKITKRGQNVTFRCDPISEHNRLYWYRQTLGQGPEFLTYFQNEAQLEKSRLLSDRFSAERPKGSFSTLEIQRTEQGDSAMYLCASSSPGLAGGGTGELFFGEGSRLTVL.

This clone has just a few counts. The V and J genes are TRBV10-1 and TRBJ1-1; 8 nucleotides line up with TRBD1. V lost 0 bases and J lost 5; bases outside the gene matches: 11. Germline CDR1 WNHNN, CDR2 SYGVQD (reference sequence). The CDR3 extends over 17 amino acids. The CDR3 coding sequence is TGCGCCAGCAGTGAGTCCGCGGGACAGGACCAGTGGACTGAAGCTTTCTTT. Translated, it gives CASSESAGQDQWTEAFF.

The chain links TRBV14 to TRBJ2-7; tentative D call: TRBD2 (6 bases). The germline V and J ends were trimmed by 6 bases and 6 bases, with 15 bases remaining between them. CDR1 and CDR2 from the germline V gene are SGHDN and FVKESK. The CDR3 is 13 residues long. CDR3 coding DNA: TGTGCCAGCAGTCGCGGGACCCACTCCGAGCAGTACTTC. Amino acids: CASSRGTHSEQYF.

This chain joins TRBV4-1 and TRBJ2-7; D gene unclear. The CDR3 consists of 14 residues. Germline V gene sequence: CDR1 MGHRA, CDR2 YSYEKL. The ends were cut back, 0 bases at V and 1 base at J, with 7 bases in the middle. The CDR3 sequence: CASSQDLYSYEQYF. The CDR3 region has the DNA TGCGCCAGCAGCCAAGATTTGTATTCCTACGAGCAGTACTTC.

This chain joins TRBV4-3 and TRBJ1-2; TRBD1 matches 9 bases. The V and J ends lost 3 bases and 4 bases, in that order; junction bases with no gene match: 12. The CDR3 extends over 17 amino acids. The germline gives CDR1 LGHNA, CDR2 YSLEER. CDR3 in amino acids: CASSQHHSGTGIYGYTF. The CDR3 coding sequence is TGCGCCAGCAGCCAGCACCATAGCGGGACAGGGATCTATGGCTACACCTTC.

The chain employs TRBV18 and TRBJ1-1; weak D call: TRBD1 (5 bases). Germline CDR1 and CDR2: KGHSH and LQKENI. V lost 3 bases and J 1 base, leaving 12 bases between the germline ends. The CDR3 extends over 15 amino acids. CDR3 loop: CASSPADNRNTEAFF. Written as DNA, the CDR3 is TGTGCCAGCTCACCGGCGGACAATCGGAACACTGAAGCTTTCTTT.

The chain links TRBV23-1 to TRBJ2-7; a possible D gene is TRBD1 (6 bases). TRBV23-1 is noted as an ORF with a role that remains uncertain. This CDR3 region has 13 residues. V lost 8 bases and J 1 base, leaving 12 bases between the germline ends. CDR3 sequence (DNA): TGCGCCAGCGGCCGGGACATGTCCTACGAGCAGTACTTC. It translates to CASGRDMSYEQYF.

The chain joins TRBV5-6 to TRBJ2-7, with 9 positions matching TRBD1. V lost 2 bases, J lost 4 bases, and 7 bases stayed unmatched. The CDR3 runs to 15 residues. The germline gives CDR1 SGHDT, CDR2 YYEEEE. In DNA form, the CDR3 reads TGTGCCAGCAGCTTATCGGGACAGGGTATTTACGAGCAGTACTTC. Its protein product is CASSLSGQGIYEQYF.

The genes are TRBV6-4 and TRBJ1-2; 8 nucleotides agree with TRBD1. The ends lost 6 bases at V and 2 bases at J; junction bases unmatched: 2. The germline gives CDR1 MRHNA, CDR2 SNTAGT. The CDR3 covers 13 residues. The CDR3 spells CASRGQDNYGYTF. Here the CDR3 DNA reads TGTGCCAGCAGGGGACAGGACAACTATGGCTACACCTTC.

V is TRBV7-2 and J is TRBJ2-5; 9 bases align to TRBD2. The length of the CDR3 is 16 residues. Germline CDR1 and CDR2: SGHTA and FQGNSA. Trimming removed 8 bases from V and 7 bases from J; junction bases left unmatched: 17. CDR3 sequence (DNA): TGTGCCAGCCGCCGTCGGGGTAGCGGGGGAGGGGGGACCCAGTACTTC. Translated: CASRRRGSGGGGTQYF.

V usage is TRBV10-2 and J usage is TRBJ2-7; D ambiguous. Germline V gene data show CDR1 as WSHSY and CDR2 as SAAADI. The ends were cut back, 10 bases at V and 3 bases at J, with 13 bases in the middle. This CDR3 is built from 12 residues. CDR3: CATPPLGYEQYF. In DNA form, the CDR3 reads TGCGCCACCCCCCCCCTCGGCTACGAGCAGTACTTC.

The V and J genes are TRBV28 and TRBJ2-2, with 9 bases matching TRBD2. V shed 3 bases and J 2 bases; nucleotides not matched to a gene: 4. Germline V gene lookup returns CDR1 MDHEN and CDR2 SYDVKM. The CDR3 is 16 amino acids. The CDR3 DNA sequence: TGTGCCAGCAGTTTGTTAGCGGGGGCCAACACCGGGGAGCTGTTTTTT. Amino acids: CASSLLAGANTGELFF.

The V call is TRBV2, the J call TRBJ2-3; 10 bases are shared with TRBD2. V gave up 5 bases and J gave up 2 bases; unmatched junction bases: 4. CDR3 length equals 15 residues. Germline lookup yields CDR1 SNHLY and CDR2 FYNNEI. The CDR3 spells CASSPTSGDTDTQYF. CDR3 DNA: TGTGCCAGCAGTCCTACTAGCGGGGACACAGATACGCAGTATTTT.